This TCR beta chain was observed in a study of Graves' ophthalmopathy and Graves' hyperthyroidism (dated by TCRdb to between 2017 and 2018). Describing the broader study: A patient counted as having stable hyperthyroidism if there was no progression to ophthalmopathy within 18 months of follow-up. The study used signatures of the TCR beta repertoire to tell Graves' ophthalmopathy apart from Graves' hyperthyroidism and to predict which patients would progress to ophthalmopathy. In total, 120 to 150 blood samples were TCR-sequenced: 40 to 45 ophthalmopathy, roughly 80 hyperthyroidism and some 17 hyperthyroidism-to-ophthalmopathy patients. To explore V-J signatures that distinguish ophthalmopathy from hyperthyroidism, a discovery set of 100 patients was enrolled, made up of around 44 with ophthalmopathy and some 56 with stable hyperthyroidism. The independent validation cohort included about 20 hyperthyroidism patients plus 17 patients who later progressed from hyperthyroidism to ophthalmopathy. T-cell repertoires of thyroid tissue and blood were compared in 5 or 6 hyperthyroidism patients. Once sampling was done, hyperthyroidism patients were given methimazole at a starting dose of 30 mg daily, while ophthalmopathy patients were given high-dose intravenous methylprednisolone. Overall study results and their limits: Among expanded thyroid clonotypes with frequency above 0.001, most also showed up in blood, which suggests that blood repertoires may reflect the thyroid immune response. Sample size was not predetermined statistically, and investigators were not blinded to group allocation. In cross-validation, the 13-signature model distinguished ophthalmopathy from stable hyperthyroidism with almost 90% sensitivity and almost 83% specificity, and in the test set the corresponding values were around 78% and 73%. In validation, the model predicted ophthalmopathy progression with less than 71% sensitivity and around 72% specificity; roughly 11 predicted patients were CT-confirmed with GO in a median of around 6 months.

Patients with hyperthyroidism were aged 18 to 65 years, had been newly diagnosed, and had a disease duration of less than 2 months. Patients were excluded if they had other autoimmune diseases, uncontrolled infections, pregnancy or lactation. Diagnosis relied on clinical symptoms, serum thyroxine, TRAb, thyroid ultrasound and orbital computed tomography. Trizol reagent was used to extract the total RNA, and its quality was then checked on an Agilent 2100 Bioanalyzer. For repertoire sequencing, the TCR beta CDR3 regions were amplified from RNA transcripts. HTBI primers and the Qiagen OneStep RT-PCR kit were used in a first-round RT-PCR, which was followed by a second-round multiplex PCR, size selection and purification. Libraries were sequenced paired-end with 100 bp reads on an Illumina HiSeq2000. The study's own analysis went as follows. SOAPnuke was used to process the reads, throwing out any read that had adapters, had uncalled bases, had a mean Phred below 15, or lacked an exact constant-primer or identifier match. COPE v1.2.5 was used to merge high-quality paired reads. Each unique nucleotide sequence was treated as a clonotype, and MiTCR v1.1 was used to align the clonotypes to the IMGT TRB V, D and J references. Only V-J combinations with frequency above 0.0001 were analysed, covering approximately 99% of repertoires. For each V-J combination, a TCR clonal expansion and chaos score was defined as F50 clonal expansion divided by the chaos observed in the TCRdist matrix. Welch's t-statistics and random forest were used to reduce features to about a dozen V-J combinations, which were fed into a naive Bayes classifier. The Morisita-Horn index was used to measure how similar the thyroid and blood repertoires were. Clones were called with MiXCR by TCRdb after fastp trimmed the public reads at Q25, and only in-frame beta chains were retained. Rows with a matching CDR3 protein are joined into one entry that keeps the most common DNA and genes. The V and J calls follow TCRdb's processing rather than the paper's. This sample lists 900,000 to 1,200,000 distinct CDR3 sequences; about two fifths were detected once. Over 8.5% of the sample goes to the ten largest clones.

A word on this clonotype: This receptor's antigen is unknown. One base away there is no much larger clone; base qualities are not given.

The V and J ends are trimmed by 3 bases and 2 bases, leaving 12 bases between them. From the germline V gene, CDR1 is SGDLS and CDR2 is YYNGEE. From cysteine to phenylalanine, the CDR3 is 14 amino acids long. Kept here is only the CDR3 DNA, which spans 42 bases and is read in frame from base 1. The V and J genes are TRBV9 and TRBJ2-7; a weak D assignment points to TRBD2 (6 bases agree). The sample comprised peripheral blood or thyroid tissue (not recorded which). The TCR originated in an adult man with Graves' hyperthyroidism. The nucleotide sequence reads TGTGCCAGCAGCGCGGACGGGGGTCCCTACGAGCAGTACTTC. Its protein product is CASSADGGPYEQYF.